Listed below are T cell receptor beta chains from one sample, sequenced in a study of Graves' ophthalmopathy and Graves' hyperthyroidism. TCRdb processed the multiplex PCR reads anew with MiXCR; each CDR3 protein has one entry. The data hold roughly 610,000 distinct CDR3 sequences, with over 20% observed a single time. Sequenced: peripheral blood. The receptors stem from a young woman with stable Graves' hyperthyroidism. Some clones in this sample may be carry-over from other donors' samples. Each CDR3 is given with its conserved first and last residue. The size entry is marked missing in some rows and otherwise reads once, few, many or a size class.

size | V | CDR3
. | TRBV7-8 | CASSLRNLGGSPLHF
many | TRBV7-2 | CASSLTRDGQPQHF
many | TRBV20-1 | CSAGGVTEAFF
many | TRBV5-4 | CASSAPGHLRSEAFF
many | TRBV27 | CASSLQDYGDYTF
many | TRBV10-3 | CAISERDSSYEQYF
few | TRBV12-3/TRBV12-4 | CASSLRGKSYF
few | TRBV7-9 | CASSWGYSSEAFF
many | TRBV7-6 | CASSLGGGRSSYEQYF
. | TRBV11-1 | CASSLASGGAHGYTF
. | TRBV6-2/TRBV6-3 | CASSDHSEQNTEAFF
many | TRBV7-2 | CASSPTTPGGEQYF
many | TRBV27 | CASIGTQTPYEQYF
many | TRBV7-2 | CASSLVAVTGQPQHF
many | TRBV30 | CAWSSTFNYGYTF
. | TRBV19 | CASSSDRKNIQYF
many | TRBV19 | CASDRYEQYF
many | TRBV11-2 | CASSLAPGTNSPLHF
. | TRBV11-2 | CASTPSGQELPYEQYF
. | TRBV6-1 | CASSEVALQNNSPLHF
many | TRBV5-1 | CASSHGSGGAGEQYF
many | TRBV2 | CASSERAQLNSPLHF
many | TRBV7-9 | CASSQGQLNTEAFF
. | TRBV6-5 | CASSYSPRALTQYF
. | TRBV7-3 | CASSPAGAGEQYF
few | TRBV2 | CASRSETGPDEQYF
many | TRBV27 | CASSLLGTPNGITEAFF
many | TRBV7-3 | CASSLTDRVWDEQYF
. | TRBV20-1 | CSASFSGIAETQYF
many | TRBV3-1 | CASSQAWTSDWETQYF
. | TRBV7-8 | CASSLTYRGTSNSPLHF